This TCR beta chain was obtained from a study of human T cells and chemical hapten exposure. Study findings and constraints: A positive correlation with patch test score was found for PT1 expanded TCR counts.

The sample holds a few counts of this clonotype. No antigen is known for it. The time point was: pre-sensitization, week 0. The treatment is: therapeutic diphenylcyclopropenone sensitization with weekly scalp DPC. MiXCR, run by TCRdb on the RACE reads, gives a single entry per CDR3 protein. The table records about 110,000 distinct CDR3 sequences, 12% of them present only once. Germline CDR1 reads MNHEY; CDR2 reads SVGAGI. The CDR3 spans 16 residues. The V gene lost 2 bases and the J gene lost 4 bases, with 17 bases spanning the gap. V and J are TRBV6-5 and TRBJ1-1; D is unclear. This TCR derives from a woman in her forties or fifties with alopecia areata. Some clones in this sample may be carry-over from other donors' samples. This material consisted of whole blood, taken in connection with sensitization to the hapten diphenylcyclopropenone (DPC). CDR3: CASSYGSVLLGTEAFF. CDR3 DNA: TGTGCCAGCAGTTACGGTTCAGTTCTGCTCGGCACTGAAGCTTTCTTT.